This TCR beta chain comes out of a study of CXCR3-negative and CXCR3-positive naive CD8 T cells. Study at large: Each library held about 1.5 +/- 0.3 million TRB reads, 120 million to 150 million in total.

For this clonotype: Antigen specificity is unknown.

This CDR3 region has 12 residues. Germline V CDR1 and CDR2: SNHLY, FYNNEI. TRB cDNA was prepared as libraries by UMI-labeled 5' RACE. With the 5' RACE reads reprocessed, TCRdb shows one record per CDR3 protein and no DNA. Its clone listing holds over 50,000 distinct CDR3 sequences. Study results and caveats: TRB CDR3 hydrophobicity was greater in CXCR3-positive naive cells than in CXCR3-negative naive cells.

This chain joins TRBV2 and TRBJ2-7; the D gene TCRdb calls, TRBD2, cannot be checked with no DNA. The TCR originated in a human donor in good health. Some clones in this sample may be carry-over from other donors' samples. The sample consisted of naive CXCR3+ CD8+ T cells from blood. Stated subset: CD45RO-CCR7+CD27+CD95- naive CD8+ T cells expressing CXCR3 (TNR3+). CDR3 in amino acids: CASGLASYEQYF.